The rows below give T cell receptor beta chains drawn from one sample of a study of shared T cell receptors in the human thymus. TCRdb's table, derived via immunoSEQ multiplex PCR, lists solely in-frame clones and lacks some. The data hold hundreds of thousands of clones, with approximately 90% observed a single time. The data also belong to a second study, concerning human thymus T cells.

The sequenced material came from thymocytes. These receptor sequences come from a boy less than two years old with a congenital heart defect. CDR3s include the opening cysteine and the closing phenylalanine or tryptophan. D genes are given only for firm matches. For some rows the clone size is stated as once, few or many, or as a class when expanded; others skip it.

-,TRBV29-1,TRBD2,TRBJ2-3,TGCAGCGTCGACCTAGCGGGAGCGGGAGTTACGCAGTATTTT,CSVDLAGAGVTQYF
-,TRBV5-4,TRBD2,TRBJ2-1,TGTGCCAGCAGCCCGAGGGGCGGGAGGAACAATGAGCAGTTCTTC,CASSPRGGRNNEQFF
-,TRBV5-6,-,TRBJ1-1,TGTGCCAGCAGCTTGCGTGGGCGGAACACTGAAGCTTTCTTT,CASSLRGRNTEAFF
few,TRBV4-1,TRBD1,TRBJ1-5,TGCGCCAGCAGCCAAGATCGTCAGGATTGGGACAGGGGGGTTCAGCCCCAGCATTTT,CASSQDRQDWDRGVQPQHF
-,TRBV29-1,TRBD1,TRBJ1-1,TGCAGCGCTCGGACAGGGGGCACTGAAGCTTTCTTT,CSARTGGTEAFF
once,TRBV14,-,TRBJ2-2,TGTGCCAGCAGCCAAGAATGGACTTGGAGGAGCGGGGAGCTGTTTTTT,CASSQEWTWRSGELFF
-,TRBV11-2,TRBD2,TRBJ2-1,TGTGCCAGCAGCTCCCCGGGACTAGCGGACTTCAATGAGCAGTTCTTC,CASSSPGLADFNEQFF
once,TRBV7-8,-,TRBJ2-5,TGTGCCAGCAGCTTAGACTCAACGGGGGGCAAAGAGACCCAGTACTTC,CASSLDSTGGKETQYF
-,TRBV15,TRBD1,TRBJ1-4,TGTGCCACCAGCAGAGAAACAGGGGTTGAAAAACTGTTTTTT,CATSRETGVEKLFF
-,TRBV18,TRBD2,TRBJ2-3,TGTGCCAGCTCACCACGGACTAGCGGGTTGGGAGATACGCAGTATTTT,CASSPRTSGLGDTQYF
-,TRBV10-3,-,TRBJ1-1,TGTGCCATCAGGACCAGGGCGAACACTGAAGCTTTCTTT,CAIRTRANTEAFF
-,TRBV7-9,TRBD2,TRBJ2-7,TGTGCCAGCAGCCGCATTCCGGGACTAGCCTCCTTCTACGAGCAGTACTTC,CASSRIPGLASFYEQYF
-,TRBV18,-,TRBJ2-7,TGTGCCAGCTCACCTAGGGGGAATAACGTTTACGAGCAGTACTTC,CASSPRGNNVYEQYF
-,TRBV5-6,TRBD2,TRBJ2-7,TGTGCCAGCAGCTTGGCGCCCTCCGGGACTAGACCCTACGAGCAGTACTTC,CASSLAPSGTRPYEQYF
-,TRBV11-3,-,TRBJ1-2,TGTGCCAGCAGCTTAAGGAGCATGGGTTCAACTAACTATGGCTACACCTTC,CASSLRSMGSTNYGYTF
-,TRBV19,-,TRBJ1-4,TGTGCCAGTAGTCAAACAGGAGTGGATAATGAAAAACTGTTTTTT,CASSQTGVDNEKLFF
-,TRBV28,TRBD2,TRBJ2-2,TGTGCCAGCAATACTCTAGCGGGACAGAACACCGGGGAGCTGTTTTTT,CASNTLAGQNTGELFF
-,TRBV9,-,TRBJ2-3,TGTGCCAGCAGCTACTCGGGAGATGGCACAGATACGCAGTATTTT,CASSYSGDGTDTQYF
-,TRBV2,TRBD2,TRBJ2-7,TGTGCCAGCAGTGAAGCGGCGACTAGCGGGAGCTACGAGCAGTACTTC,CASSEAATSGSYEQYF
-,TRBV7-2,TRBD1,TRBJ2-7,TGTGCCAGCAGCTCCGGGACAGGGATCTACGAGCAGTACTTC,CASSSGTGIYEQYF
-,TRBV7-9,TRBD2,TRBJ2-1,TGTGCCAGCAGCGCACCGACTAGCGCGGGGGGCAATGAGCAGTTCTTC,CASSAPTSAGGNEQFF
-,TRBV29-1,TRBD1,TRBJ2-3,TGCAGCGTTGAGGGGCAGGGGGTGAGTCATACGCAGTATTTT,CSVEGQGVSHTQYF
-,TRBV25-1,TRBD2,TRBJ2-1,TGTGCCAGCAGTGAGCGGGAGGCAGACAATGAGCAGTTCTTC,CASSEREADNEQFF
-,TRBV6-1,TRBD1,TRBJ1-3,TGTGCCAGCATACGGACAGGGTCTGGAAACACCATATATTTT,CASIRTGSGNTIYF
-,TRBV12-2,-,TRBJ2-7,TGTGCAAGTCGCCACGGCGGGAGGGCCCGGGCCGAGCAGTACTTC,CASRHGGRARAEQYF
-,TRBV5-6,TRBD1,TRBJ1-5,TGTGCCAGCAGCTTCATGAGGGACAGGGTTTCTCAGCCCCAGCATTTT,CASSFMRDRVSQPQHF
-,TRBV5-1,TRBD1,TRBJ2-1,TGCGCCAGCAGCTCAGGGACAGGCCACAATGAGCAGTTCTTC,CASSSGTGHNEQFF
once,TRBV5-1,-,TRBJ1-1,TGCGCCAGCAGCTCCCCTACCGGGGGGATAAACACTGAAGCTTTCTTT,CASSSPTGGINTEAFF
-,TRBV4-2,TRBD2,TRBJ2-7,TGTGCCAGCAGCCAAGTGATAGCGGGAGACTCATACGAGCAGTACTTC,CASSQVIAGDSYEQYF
-,TRBV19,TRBD2,TRBJ2-7,TGTGCCAGTAGTAGGACTAGCGTGACCTACGAGCAGTACTTC,CASSRTSVTYEQYF
-,TRBV7-2,-,TRBJ2-4,TGTGCCAGCAGCCCCCAGGGGAAACTAGCCAAAAACATTCAGTACTTC,CASSPQGKLAKNIQYF
-,TRBV12-5,TRBD1,TRBJ2-1,TGTGCTAGTGGTTTGGTACCAACAGGGGAGTACAATGAGCAGTTCTTC,CASGLVPTGEYNEQFF
-,TRBV27,TRBD2,TRBJ2-7,TGTGCCAGCAGCCAACTAACCCCGGGACTAGCGGGCTGCTCCTACGAGCAGTACTTC,CASSQLTPGLAGCSYEQYF
-,TRBV5-1,TRBD2,TRBJ2-7,TGCGCCAGCAGCCTGACGACAAGCGGGAGAAACCGGCTCGAGCAGTACTTC,CASSLTTSGRNRLEQYF
-,TRBV7-2,-,TRBJ2-7,TGTGCCAGCTGCTATGCGGGGATGGAAGTCTACGAGCAGTACTTC,CASCYAGMEVYEQYF
-,TRBV6-1,-,TRBJ1-1,TGTGCCAGCAGTGGTCGCAGTGAAGCTTTCTTT,CASSGRSEAFF
-,TRBV5-1,TRBD2,TRBJ2-5,TGCGCCAGCAGCTGCCAGCGGGAGGCAGGGGAGACCCAGTACTTC,CASSCQREAGETQYF
-,TRBV19,TRBD2,TRBJ2-7,TGTGCCAGTAGTATGAGAGCGGGAGTCCCCTACGAGCAGTACTTC,CASSMRAGVPYEQYF
few,TRBV28,TRBD1,TRBJ2-2,TGTGCCAGCAGCTTATCTTTGACCCAGGGGGCGTCTATCACCGGGGAGCTGTTTTTT,CASSLSLTQGASITGELFF
-,TRBV27,TRBD1,TRBJ1-2,TGTGCCAGCAGTTTAAGGGACAGGGGGTTCCATGGCTACACCTTC,CASSLRDRGFHGYTF